The rows below give T cell receptor beta chains drawn from one sample of a study of naive and memory T cell subsets. TCRdb reprocessed the 5' RACE reads with MiXCR, giving one entry per CDR3 protein. Of tens of thousands of distinct CDR3 sequences in the sample, 15% to 20% were seen once. Receptor source: a female donor in good health. CDR3s include the opening cysteine and the closing phenylalanine or tryptophan. A D gene is named only where the DNA matches it firmly. Some rows mark clone size as missing; the rest say once, few, many or name a class of expanded clone.

cdr3_aa cdr3_nt v_call clone_size d_call j_call
CSARPTGNTEAFF TGCAGTGCTAGACCGACAGGGAACACTGAAGCTTTCTTT TRBV20-1 many . TRBJ1-1
CASSLGTEETQYF TGTGCCAGCAGCTTAGGGACAGAAGAGACCCAGTACTTC TRBV7-2 . . TRBJ2-5
CAISDTGDKRTSGGLYEQYF TGTGCCATCAGTGATACCGGGGACAAACGGACTAGCGGGGGTTTGTACGAGCAGTACTTC TRBV10-3 . TRBD2 TRBJ2-7
CASSLTHSTEAFF TGTGCCAGCAGTCTTACCCATAGCACTGAAGCTTTCTTT TRBV6-5 few . TRBJ1-1
CASSLSPGISYNEQFF TGTGCCAGCAGCTTGTCGCCGGGGATATCCTACAATGAGCAGTTCTTC TRBV5-6 many . TRBJ2-1
CASSPQGGANNSPLNF TGTGCCAGCAGCCCTCAGGGGGGGGCAAATAATTCACCCCTCAACTTT TRBV12-3/TRBV12-4 . TRBD1 TRBJ1-6
CASSASMTRFGNEQFF TGTGCCAGCAGTGCGTCAATGACTCGATTCGGCAATGAGCAGTTCTTC TRBV6-4 many . TRBJ2-1
CASGLEAGGPYEQYF TGTGCTAGTGGTTTGGAAGCGGGGGGGCCTTACGAGCAGTACTTC TRBV12-5 . TRBD2 TRBJ2-7
CSARPSAEQFF TGCAGTGCTAGGCCCTCGGCAGAGCAGTTCTTC TRBV20-1 many . TRBJ2-1
CASSLGLNSGELFF TGTGCCAGCAGCTTGGGACTAAACAGCGGGGAGCTGTTTTTT TRBV7-2 . TRBD2 TRBJ2-2
CASSLGTPKDQPQHF TGTGCCAGCAGCTTAGGGACGCCCAAGGATCAGCCCCAGCATTTT TRBV7-2 . . TRBJ1-5
CSARDSGDRNTIYF TGCAGTGCTAGAGATAGTGGGGATAGGAACACCATATATTTT TRBV20-1 few . TRBJ1-3
CATTDRDGGYQPQHF TGTGCCACCACCGACCGGGACGGAGGATATCAGCCCCAGCATTTT TRBV10-3 . . TRBJ1-5
CASQASRADTQYF TGTGCCAGCCAAGCTTCGCGGGCAGATACGCAGTATTTT TRBV7-8 once . TRBJ2-3
CASSRGATGGAGYGYTF TGTGCCAGCAGTAGGGGGGCGACAGGGGGCGCTGGGTATGGCTACACCTTC TRBV27 . TRBD1 TRBJ1-2
CATSRGGVRYNEQFF TGTGCCACCAGCAGGGGCGGCGTTCGTTACAATGAGCAGTTCTTC TRBV15 few . TRBJ2-1
CSARDGALDTIYF TGCAGTGCTAGAGATGGAGCCCTCGACACCATATATTTT TRBV20-1 few . TRBJ1-3